A few counts support the clone carrying this T cell receptor beta chain. The antigen is undetermined. The table came from immunoSEQ multiplex PCR; TCRdb's copy has only in-frame clones and leaves some out. The repertoire holds about 1 million clones, with about 80% as singletons. The data derive from a study of shared clonotypes between healthy human individuals. General study points: Tissues were not sampled, only blood, and their repertoires likely differ. Generation probabilities were higher for clonotypes shared across all four sorted-subset donors than for unshared ones. Between a few donors, naive CD4 clonotypes were shared at a level of approximately 5%.

CDR3 size: 15 residues. V lost 0 bases, J lost 3 bases, and 12 bases lay in between. Germline lookup yields CDR1 GTSNPN and CDR2 SVGIG (reference sequence). This clonotype originated in a man younger than 35 in good health. Sample: memory CD4+ T cells sorted from blood. Subset described: CD45RA-negative fraction. The chain uses TRBV30 and TRBJ1-5; no firm D call. CDR3: CAWSVGSTVNQPQHF. CDR3 sequence (DNA): TGTGCCTGGAGTGTAGGTAGTACGGTCAATCAGCCCCAGCATTTT.